This T cell receptor beta chain was captured by sequencing in a study of cytomegalovirus exposure and HLA in healthy donors. Study-wide findings and caveats: Cytomegalovirus association was listed for around 170 TCR beta chains.

The CDR3 consists of 14 residues. The V and J ends lost 5 bases and 2 bases respectively, with 11 bases between them. Per the germline V gene, CDR1 is SGHNT and CDR2 is YENEEA. Measured with immunoSEQ multiplex PCR; TCRdb has only the in-frame clones, and not every one. The table has roughly 120,000 clones, about 94% seen once. This clone showed up just a few times. What it recognizes is unknown. The sequenced material came from PBMCs. The chain is built from TRBV11-3 and TRBJ2-3, with D tentatively TRBD1 (6 bases). This receptor was taken from a woman younger than 35 in good health and CMV-seronegative. CDR3 DNA sequence: TGTGCCAGCAGCCCTAGGGGGACCACAGATACGCAGTATTTT. Translation: CASSPRGTTDTQYF.